This T cell receptor beta chain emerged from a study of siplizumab effects on memory and regulatory T cells. The length of the CDR3 is 12 residues. Germline V CDR1 and CDR2: SGHVS, FNYEAQ. Trimming stripped 3 bases from V and 3 bases from J, with 6 bases between. The data were produced by immunoSEQ multiplex PCR, yet TCRdb's version contains in-frame clones alone and is incomplete. The sample has more than 90,000 clones, about 93% seen once. The TCR comes from a human donor in good health. Sample: non-Treg CD4+ T cells sorted from blood. The genes are TRBV7-6 and TRBJ2-7; D is uncertain. CDR3 in amino acids: CASSFGDYEQYF. The CDR3 DNA follows: TGTGCCAGCAGCTTTGGAGACTACGAGCAGTACTTC.